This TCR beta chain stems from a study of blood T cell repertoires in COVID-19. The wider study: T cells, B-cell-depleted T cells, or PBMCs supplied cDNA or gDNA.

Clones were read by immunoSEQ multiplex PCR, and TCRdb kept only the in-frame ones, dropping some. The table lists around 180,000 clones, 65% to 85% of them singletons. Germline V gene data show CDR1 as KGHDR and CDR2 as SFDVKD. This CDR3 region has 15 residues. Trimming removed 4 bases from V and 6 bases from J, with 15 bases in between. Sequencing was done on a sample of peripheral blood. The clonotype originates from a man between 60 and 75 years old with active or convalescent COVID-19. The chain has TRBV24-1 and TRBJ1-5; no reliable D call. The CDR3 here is CATSDPSGSGQPQHF. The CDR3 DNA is TGTGCCACCAGTGACCCCTCGGGTAGTGGTCAGCCCCAGCATTTT.